This TCR beta chain originates from a study of blood T cell repertoires in COVID-19. Overall study: COVID-19 samples, acute and convalescent, were from the United States, Italy and Spain.

Original processing methods: Estimates of nucleated cell counts were drawn from the amplification of reference gene primers. Assay: immunoSEQ multiplex PCR; the TCRdb copy retains only in-frame clones and omits some. For V, J and clone size, that table is used; D and trimming come from the DNA. This sample has approximately 170,000 clones, with roughly nine tenths found just once. Per the germline V gene, CDR1 is MNHEY and CDR2 is SVGAGI. The CDR3 loop spans 14 amino acids. V was pared by 7 bases and J by 6 bases, with 10 bases of the junction left unmatched. Material: peripheral blood. The chain links TRBV6-5 to TRBJ1-2; 8 bases agree with TRBD1. This TCR came from a man between 60 and 75 years old with acute or convalescent COVID-19. This CDR3 is CASIRTGSYDGYTF. The DNA of the CDR3 is TGTGCCAGCATTAGGACAGGGAGCTACGATGGCTACACCTTC.